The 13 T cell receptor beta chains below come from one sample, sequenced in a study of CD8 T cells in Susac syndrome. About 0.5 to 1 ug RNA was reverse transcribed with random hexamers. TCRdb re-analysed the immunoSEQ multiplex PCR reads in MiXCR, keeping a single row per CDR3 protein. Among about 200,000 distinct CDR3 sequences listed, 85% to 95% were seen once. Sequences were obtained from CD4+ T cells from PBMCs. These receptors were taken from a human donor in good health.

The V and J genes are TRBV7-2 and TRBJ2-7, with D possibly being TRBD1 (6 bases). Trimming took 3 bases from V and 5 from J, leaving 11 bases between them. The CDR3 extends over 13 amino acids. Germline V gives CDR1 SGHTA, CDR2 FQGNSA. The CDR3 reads CASSFSGDHEQYF. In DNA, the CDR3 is TGTGCCAGCAGCTTTTCAGGGGACCACGAGCAGTACTTC.

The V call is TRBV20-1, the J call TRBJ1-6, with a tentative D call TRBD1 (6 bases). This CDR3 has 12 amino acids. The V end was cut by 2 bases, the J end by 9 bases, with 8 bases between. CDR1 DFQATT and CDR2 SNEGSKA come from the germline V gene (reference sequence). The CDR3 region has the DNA TGCAGTGCTAGAAAGGGGGTTTCACCCCTCCACTTT. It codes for CSARKGVSPLHF.

In DNA, the CDR3 is TGTGCCAGCAGTTTAAGCCCGGGACCGCGGGCCGGGGAGCTGTTTTTT. Protein: CASSLSPGPRAGELFF. V and J are TRBV12-3 or TRBV12-4 and TRBJ2-2, with D possibly being TRBD1 or TRBD2 (5 bases each). This CDR3 is built from 16 residues. Trimming stripped 2 bases from V and 6 bases from J, with 16 bases between.

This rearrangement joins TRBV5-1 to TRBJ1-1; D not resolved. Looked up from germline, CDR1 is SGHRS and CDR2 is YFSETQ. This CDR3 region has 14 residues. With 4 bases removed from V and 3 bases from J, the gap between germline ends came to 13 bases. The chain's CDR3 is CASSQRGGDTEAFF. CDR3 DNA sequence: TGCGCCAGCAGCCAGCGGGGAGGCGACACTGAAGCTTTCTTT.

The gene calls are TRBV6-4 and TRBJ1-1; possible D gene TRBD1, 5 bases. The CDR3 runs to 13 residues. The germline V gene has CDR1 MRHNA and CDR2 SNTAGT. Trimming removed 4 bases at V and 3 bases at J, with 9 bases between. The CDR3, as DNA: TGTGCCAGCAGTGCTAGGGGAGACACTGAAGCTTTCTTT. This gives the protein CASSARGDTEAFF.

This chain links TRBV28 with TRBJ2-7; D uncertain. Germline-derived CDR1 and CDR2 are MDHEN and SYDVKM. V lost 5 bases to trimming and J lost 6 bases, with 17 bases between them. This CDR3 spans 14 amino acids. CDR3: CASSPQSYKFEQYV. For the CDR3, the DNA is TGTGCCAGCAGTCCACAGTCCTATAAGTTCGAGCAGTACGTC.

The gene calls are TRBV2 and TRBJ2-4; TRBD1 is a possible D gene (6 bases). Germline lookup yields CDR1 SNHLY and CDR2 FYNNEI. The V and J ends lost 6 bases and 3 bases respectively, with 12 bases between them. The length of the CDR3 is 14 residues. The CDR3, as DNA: TGTGCCAGCAGCACGGACAGCTACAAAAACATTCAGTACTTC. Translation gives CASSTDSYKNIQYF. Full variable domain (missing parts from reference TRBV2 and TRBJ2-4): EPEVTQTPSHQVTQMGQEVILRCVPISNHLYFYWYRQILGQKVEFLVSFYNNEISEKSEIFDDQFSVERPDGSNFTLKIRSTKLEDSAMYFCASSTDSYKNIQYFGAGTRLSVL.

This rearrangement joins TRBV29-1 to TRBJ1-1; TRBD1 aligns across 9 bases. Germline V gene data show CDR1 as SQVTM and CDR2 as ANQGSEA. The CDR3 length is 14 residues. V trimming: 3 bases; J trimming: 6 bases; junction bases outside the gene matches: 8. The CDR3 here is CSVEYRDRDAEAFF. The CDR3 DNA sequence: TGCAGCGTTGAGTACCGGGACAGGGACGCTGAAGCTTTCTTT.

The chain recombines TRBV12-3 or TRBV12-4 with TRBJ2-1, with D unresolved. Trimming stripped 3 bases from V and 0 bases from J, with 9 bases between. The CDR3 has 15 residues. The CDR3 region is CASSFQEYSYNEQFF. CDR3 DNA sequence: TGTGCCAGCAGTTTTCAAGAATACTCCTACAATGAGCAGTTCTTC.

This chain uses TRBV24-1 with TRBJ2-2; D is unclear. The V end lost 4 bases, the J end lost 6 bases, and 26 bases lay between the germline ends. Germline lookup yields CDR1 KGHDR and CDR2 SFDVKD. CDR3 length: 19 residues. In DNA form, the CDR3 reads TGTGCCACCAGTGACCCTGCCGCGCGGATGGAGCAGGTAGCCGGGGAGCTGTTTTTT. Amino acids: CATSDPAARMEQVAGELFF.

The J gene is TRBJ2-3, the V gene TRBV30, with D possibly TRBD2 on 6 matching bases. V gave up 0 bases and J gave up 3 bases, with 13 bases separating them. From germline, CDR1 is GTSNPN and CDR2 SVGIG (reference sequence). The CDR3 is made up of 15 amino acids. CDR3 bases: TGTGCCTGGAGTGTAATGGGGGGAGCGACAGATACGCAGTATTTT. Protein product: CAWSVMGGATDTQYF. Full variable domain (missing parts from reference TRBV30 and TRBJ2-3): SQTIHQWPATLVQPVGSPLSLECTVEGTSNPNLYWYRQAAGRGLQLLFYSVGIGQISSEVPQNLSASRPQDRQFILSSKKLLLSDSGFYLCAWSVMGGATDTQYFGPGTRLTVL.

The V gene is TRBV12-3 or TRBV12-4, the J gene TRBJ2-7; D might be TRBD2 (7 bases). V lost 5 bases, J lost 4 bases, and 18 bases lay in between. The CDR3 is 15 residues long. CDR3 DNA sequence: TGTGCCAGCAGTCCAGGGGCGGGGGTTGGGTACGAGCAGTACTTC. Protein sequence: CASSPGAGVGYEQYF.

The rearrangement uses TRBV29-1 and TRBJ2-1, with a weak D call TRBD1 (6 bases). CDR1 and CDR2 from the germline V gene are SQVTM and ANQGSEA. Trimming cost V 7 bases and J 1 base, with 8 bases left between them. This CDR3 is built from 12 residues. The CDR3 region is CSAGQSYNEQFF. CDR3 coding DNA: TGCAGCGCCGGACAGTCCTACAATGAGCAGTTCTTC.